The following is a T cell receptor beta chain sequence with its context. This entry belongs to a study of blood T cell repertoires in COVID-19. The CDR3 spans 17 residues. The ends were cut back, 3 bases at V and 4 bases at J, with 19 bases in the middle. Germline CDR1 and CDR2: SGHRS and YFSETQ. The data were produced by immunoSEQ multiplex PCR, yet TCRdb's version contains in-frame clones alone and is incomplete. Here the sample spans approximately 69,000 clones, roughly three quarters being singletons. The specimen was peripheral blood. This chain joins TRBV5-1 and TRBJ2-2; TRBD1 might be the D (6 bases). This TCR came from a man aged 60-69 years with acute or convalescent COVID-19. CDR3 nucleotides: TGCGCCAGCAGCTGGCAGGGCCAGGGGCTTTTCACCGGGGAGCTGTTTTTT. Translated: CASSWQGQGLFTGELFF.